Detailed here is one TCR beta chain. V was pared by 10 bases and J by 14 bases, with 24 bases between. In germline, CDR1 is MNHEY, CDR2 SVGEGT. There are 14 residues in the CDR3. This entry is derived from a study of T cells in Graves' hyperthyroidism and ophthalmopathy. The CDR3 regions of TCR beta were amplified from RNA transcripts. A set of HTBI primers served as the primers for a first-round RT-PCR of the TCR CDR3. MiXCR, run by TCRdb on the multiplex PCR reads, gives a single entry per CDR3 protein. Of a few hundred thousand distinct CDR3 sequences listed, 22% were seen once; the top ten hold about 53%. Clinicians diagnosed patients from clinical symptoms, serum thyroxine and TRAb, thyroid ultrasound and orbital computed tomography.

Sequencing was performed on blood. The receptor was isolated from a woman between 70 and 85 years old with Graves' ophthalmopathy. The chain is built from TRBV6-2 or TRBV6-3 and TRBJ1-6, with D uncertain. CDR3 sequence (DNA): TGTGCCACCCTTAAGAGGCGGTCTCTAGCCACCCTCCACTTT. This translates into CATLKRRSLATLHF.